The 17 T cell receptor beta chains below come from one sample, sequenced in a study of blood T cell repertoires in COVID-19. Assay used: immunoSEQ multiplex PCR; TCRdb lists only in-frame clones, some missing. The sample lists some 200,000 clones; 81% were seen once. The sequencing sample was made of peripheral blood. The receptor set was obtained from a woman in her forties with COVID-19, enrolled during active disease.

The rearrangement uses TRBV28 and TRBJ2-5; 12 bases fit TRBD1. The germline V gene has CDR1 MDHEN and CDR2 SYDVKM. The CDR3 has 16 residues. J gave up 6 bases and V 4 bases, and 9 bases lay outside the gene matches. The DNA of the CDR3 is TGTGCCAGCAGTTCCACCCCGGGACAGGGGGCACAGACCCAGTACTTC. Its protein is CASSSTPGQGAQTQYF.

This sequence joins TRBV7-9 and TRBJ2-7; tentative D call: TRBD2 (6 bases). The germline CDR1 and CDR2 sequences are SEHNR and FQNEAQ (reference sequence). The CDR3 runs 15 residues. Trimming took 8 bases from V and 7 from J, leaving 24 bases between them. The CDR3 region is CASGGLAGLSWEQYF. The CDR3 DNA reads as TGTGCCAGCGGAGGGTTGGCCGGACTCTCTTGGGAGCAGTACTTC.

The CDR3 DNA reads as TGCGCCAGCAGCAGTAGCAGGGGGCGGTCCGAAGCTTTCTTT. Translated: CASSSSRGRSEAFF. The rearrangement uses TRBV4-1 and TRBJ1-1, with 8 bases matching TRBD1. The CDR3 length is 14 residues. Germline lookup yields CDR1 MGHRA and CDR2 YSYEKL. The J segment lost 8 bases and the V segment lost 5 bases, leaving 10 bases of the junction unmatched.

The chain uses TRBV10-2 and TRBJ2-2; 7 bases map to TRBD1. V was clipped by 6 bases and J by 0 bases; unmatched bases: 4. The CDR3 spans 15 residues. Germline CDR1 and CDR2: WSHSY and SAAADI. In DNA form, the CDR3 reads TGCGCCAGCAGGTTTGGACAGGCGAACACCGGGGAGCTGTTTTTT. Residues: CASRFGQANTGELFF.

The chain employs TRBV28 and TRBJ2-3; TRBD2 matches 9 bases. CDR3 length: 18 residues. Looked up from germline, CDR1 is MDHEN and CDR2 is SYDVKM. V was clipped by 5 bases and J by 4 bases; unmatched bases: 16. CDR3: CASSVAGVLEMGADTQYF. CDR3 nucleotides: TGTGCCAGCAGTGTAGCGGGAGTCCTCGAAATGGGTGCAGATACGCAGTATTTT. Looking up the rest from reference TRBV28 and TRBJ2-3 gives the full variable domain: DVKVTQSSRYLVKRTGEKVFLECVQDMDHENMFWYRQDPGLGLRLIYFSYDVKMKEKGDIPEGYSVSREKKERFSLILESASTNQTSMYLCASSVAGVLEMGADTQYFGPGTRLTVL.

The chain links TRBV20-1 to TRBJ2-7, with D maybe TRBD1 (5 bases). Trimming left V 3 bases short and J 5 bases short, with 11 bases between. CDR1 DFQATT and CDR2 SNEGSKA come from the germline V gene (reference sequence). The CDR3 length is 12 residues. As DNA, the CDR3 is TGCAGTGCTAGTAGTCAGGGTGACGAGCAGTACTTC. Amino acids: CSASSQGDEQYF.

The V gene is TRBV19, the J gene TRBJ2-3, with unresolved D. V lost 2 bases to trimming and J lost 5 bases, with 2 bases between them. CDR3 length: 11 residues. Germline CDR1 LNHDA, CDR2 SQIVND (reference sequence). The CDR3 protein is CASSILDTQYF. CDR3 DNA: TGTGCCAGTAGTATACTAGATACGCAGTATTTT.

This clone was seen repeatedly, ten times or more. The V gene is TRBV7-3, the J gene TRBJ2-7; TRBD2 matches 14 bases. CDR1 is SGHTA and CDR2 is FQGTGA in the germline V gene. The CDR3 runs to 14 residues. J lost 2 bases, V lost 6 bases, and 0 bases had no gene match. The DNA of the CDR3 is TGTGCCAGCAGGACTAGCGGGAGGGCCTACGAGCAGTACTTC. This encodes CASRTSGRAYEQYF.

The chain couples TRBV7-8 to TRBJ2-3; possible D gene TRBD1, 7 bases. The V end was cut by 6 bases, the J end by 1 base, with 17 bases between. CDR3 length: 16 residues. CDR1 is SGHVS, CDR2 FQNEAQ, per germline. The CDR3 sequence is CASRAQGGHRTDTQYF. CDR3 in DNA: TGTGCCAGCAGAGCTCAGGGGGGCCACCGCACAGATACGCAGTATTTT.

The chain has TRBV12-3 or TRBV12-4 and TRBJ2-5; D gene uncertain. V was clipped by 3 bases and J by 5 bases, with 7 bases between them. The CDR3 length is 12 residues. Written as DNA, the CDR3 is TGTGCCAGCAGTTTTTGGCTGGAGACCCAGTACTTC. It translates to CASSFWLETQYF.

The chain couples TRBV11-2 to TRBJ1-6; no reliable D call. The V end lost 3 bases, the J end lost 6 bases, and 12 bases lay between the germline ends. Germline CDR1 SGHAT, CDR2 FQNNGV. This CDR3 is built from 15 residues. In DNA form, the CDR3 reads TGTGCCAGCAGCTTCGGGAGAAGCTTTAATTCACCCCTCCACTTT. Its translation is CASSFGRSFNSPLHF.

The CDR3 nucleotides are TGTGCCAGCAGCCCGGGGATGAACACTGAAGCTTTCTTT. Amino acids: CASSPGMNTEAFF. V and J are TRBV7-3 and TRBJ1-1; D remains unclear. This CDR3 region has 13 residues. Trimming removed 5 bases at V and 0 bases at J, with 7 bases between. Germline V gene lookup returns CDR1 SGHTA and CDR2 FQGTGA.

The gene calls are TRBV7-2 and TRBJ2-1, with 9 bases matching TRBD2. The CDR3 is 15 residues long. The V gene's germline CDR1 is SGHTA and CDR2 FQGNSA. The J segment lost 6 bases and the V segment lost 4 bases, leaving 7 bases of the junction unmatched. The DNA of the CDR3 is TGTGCCAGCAGCTCGGGCGGACTAGCGCTCAATGAGCAGTTCTTC. Its translation: CASSSGGLALNEQFF.

For the CDR3, the DNA is TGCGCCAGCAGTGAGTCGTCAGGGGTCTACGAGCAGTACTTC. Protein product: CASSESSGVYEQYF. This chain joins TRBV10-2 and TRBJ2-7; weak D call: TRBD1 (6 bases). Trimming shortened V by 0 bases and J by 3 bases, and 9 bases separated the two germline ends. Germline assignment: CDR1 WSHSY and CDR2 SAAADI. The CDR3 is made up of 14 amino acids.

This chain links TRBV9 with TRBJ2-1; perhaps TRBD2 as D (6 bases). CDR3 size: 15 residues. The V gene's germline CDR1 is SGDLS and CDR2 YYNGEE. Between the trimmed V and J ends, which lost 0 bases and 7 bases, there was a span of 14 bases. For the CDR3, the DNA is TGTGCCAGCAGCGTAGGCGGGATAGTACAGAATGAGCAGTTCTTC. Protein product: CASSVGGIVQNEQFF.

This chain connects TRBV5-8 to TRBJ2-2; D is possibly TRBD1 (6 bases). V was trimmed by 2 bases and J by 0 bases, leaving 8 bases between them. The CDR3 loop spans 15 amino acids. CDR1 and CDR2 from the germline V gene are SGHTS and YDEGEE. In DNA, the CDR3 is TGTGCCAGCAGCTTCGGGACAACGAACACCGGGGAGCTGTTTTTT. Protein product: CASSFGTTNTGELFF.

This chain links TRBV10-2 with TRBJ1-5; 8 nucleotides match TRBD1. This CDR3 region has 14 residues. V trimming: 6 bases; J trimming: 11 bases; junction bases outside the gene matches: 12. The germline CDR1 and CDR2 sequences are WSHSY and SAAADI. The CDR3 here is CASSPGTGVMTQHF. In DNA, the CDR3 is TGCGCCAGCAGCCCCGGGACAGGAGTAATGACCCAGCATTTT.